This T cell receptor beta chain was captured in a study of cytomegalovirus exposure and HLA in healthy donors. Trimming cost V 6 bases and J 2 bases; bases outside gene matches: 11. CDR1 is LNHDA, CDR2 SQIVND, per germline (reference sequence). The CDR3 contains 17 residues. 13 Jbeta primers and 60 Vbeta primers were used for the PCR. The table came from immunoSEQ multiplex PCR; TCRdb's copy has only in-frame clones and leaves some out. The table records some 130,000 clones, approximately 10% of them present only once. The sequence was obtained from a woman aged 40 to 50 in good health and CMV-seropositive. The chain links TRBV19 to TRBJ1-5, with 9 bases that match TRBD1. Sequenced: PBMCs. DNA of the CDR3: TGTGCCAGTAGCTGGACAGGGGCGGGTATCGGCAATCAGCCCCAGCATTTT. This gives the protein CASSWTGAGIGNQPQHF.